This T cell receptor (beta chain) derives from a study of siplizumab effects on memory and regulatory T cells. Whole-study findings and limits: The average Treg-derived proportion among mappable alloreactive CD4+ clones was less than 80% with siplizumab versus more than 25% in controls. Memory cells that were CD4+ and unstimulated gave rise to alloreactive sequences, which siplizumab significantly reduced. Naive T cells appeared more varied than memory cells and looked like key alloresponse contributors.

For this clone: Its cognate antigen is unknown.

Libraries were prepared by immunoSEQ multiplex PCR; TCRdb keeps only in-frame clonotypes and omits some of them. The sample contains 55,000 to 70,000 clones, approximately 95% of which appear only once. The clonotype comes from a human donor in good health. The source material was CD8+ T cells sorted from blood.

The CDR3 DNA sequence: TGCGCCAGCAGTGAGGTTAGCGGGAGGGGGTCAGATACGCAGTATTTT. As protein: CASSEVSGRGSDTQYF. The J gene is TRBJ2-3, the V gene TRBV10-1, with 11 bases identical to TRBD2. Unmatched junction bases numbered 5, after V lost 2 bases and J lost 4 bases. Germline CDR1 reads WNHNN; CDR2 reads SYGVQD (reference sequence). The CDR3 covers 16 residues.